This T cell receptor beta chain emerged from a study of response to subunit inactivated influenza vaccine. This clonotype was counted only a few times. Its target is not known. TCRdb re-analysed the RT-PCR reads in MiXCR, keeping a single row per CDR3 protein. Of around 750,000 distinct CDR3 sequences listed, over 20% are singletons. The study's findings and limits: The authors put forward the suggestion that each seasonal influenza vaccination may bring in only a limited number of new T cells.

Sequenced here: PBMCs from blood, sampled 5 to 6 days after vaccination. The sequence derives from a man aged 45-65 years who received an inactivated influenza vaccine.

CDR3: CASTRRSGGSHTDTQYF. The DNA for the CDR3 is TGTGCCAGCACGAGGAGAAGCGGGGGGTCCCACACAGATACGCAGTATTTT. J is TRBJ2-3 and V is TRBV12-3 or TRBV12-4; TRBD2 matches at 9 bases. The CDR3 runs to 17 residues. Losses at the gene ends were 7 bases for V and 2 bases for J; bases not matched to a gene: 13.